The 20 T cell receptor beta chains reported below all come from one sample, sequenced in a study of Ad26.COV2.S vaccination and SARS-CoV-2 variants. Specified treatment: around 19 received Ad26.COV2.S at low or high dose, single or two shots; 5 received placebo; per-sample allocation not given. Specimen acquisition occurred on day 63 following the initial vaccine or placebo injection. This table comes from immunoSEQ multiplex PCR, and its TCRdb copy is limited to in-frame clones, with some not included. Here the sample spans hundreds of thousands of clones, around nine tenths being singletons. The sample in question was peripheral blood, obtained in a trial of Ad26.COV2.S vaccine versus placebo. Receptor source: a person between 18 and 59 years old who received the Ad26.COV2.S COVID-19 vaccine or a placebo.

The chain carries TRBV30 and TRBJ1-2, with D possibly matching TRBD1 (6 bases). CDR1 is GTSNPN and CDR2 is SVGIG in the germline V gene (reference sequence). With 0 bases removed from V and 0 bases from J, the gap between germline ends came to 17 bases. The CDR3 runs 17 residues. CDR3 in DNA: TGTGCCTGGAGTGTTGGGGGGGCGCTTTCATCTAACTATGGCTACACCTTC. It is translated as CAWSVGGALSSNYGYTF.

The J gene is TRBJ2-5, the V gene TRBV5-6; tentative D call: TRBD1 (5 bases). Per germline, CDR1 SGHDT and CDR2 YYEEEE. V was trimmed by 3 bases and J by 5 bases, leaving 11 bases between them. The CDR3 has 13 residues. The CDR3 protein is CASSSWGPETQYF. The CDR3, as DNA: TGTGCCAGCAGCTCCTGGGGCCCCGAGACCCAGTACTTC.

The chain carries TRBV7-2 and TRBJ2-5; 7 positions agree with TRBD1. The CDR3 has 15 residues. Germline assignment: CDR1 SGHTA and CDR2 FQGNSA. V was pared by 5 bases and J by 5 bases, with 11 bases of the junction left unmatched. The CDR3 region is CASSPPRQGTETQYF. CDR3 bases: TGTGCCAGCAGCCCCCCTCGACAGGGTACGGAGACCCAGTACTTC.

The rearrangement links TRBV30 to TRBJ1-4; perhaps TRBD1 as D (6 bases). CDR1 and CDR2 from the germline V gene are GTSNPN and SVGIG (reference sequence). Trimming stripped 3 bases from V and 4 bases from J, with 12 bases between. This CDR3 is 14 amino acids long. The CDR3 spells CAWSGGDGNEKLFF. CDR3 nucleotides: TGTGCCTGGAGCGGGGGCGACGGTAATGAAAAACTGTTTTTT.

The chain recombines TRBV5-1 with TRBJ2-2; D might be TRBD2 (6 bases). Germline V lookup: CDR1 SGHRS, CDR2 YFSETQ. CDR3 length equals 16 residues. Trimming stripped 1 base from V and 1 base from J, with 11 bases between. CDR3 amino acids: CASSLRGARNTGELFF. CDR3 bases: TGCGCCAGCAGCTTGCGCGGGGCGAGGAACACCGGGGAGCTGTTTTTT. The entire variable domain, with the rest obtained from reference TRBV5-1 and TRBJ2-2, is as follows: KAGVTQTPRYLIKTRGQQVTLSCSPISGHRSVSWYQQTPGQGLQFLFEYFSETQRNKGNFPGRFSGRQFSNSRSEMNVSTLELGDSALYLCASSLRGARNTGELFFGEGSRLTVL.

CDR3 loop: CASTRGINQPQHF. CDR3 in DNA: TGTGCCAGCACGCGTGGGATCAATCAGCCCCAGCATTTT. The chain joins TRBV6-5 to TRBJ1-5; D ambiguous. This CDR3 region has 13 residues. Germline-derived CDR1 and CDR2 are MNHEY and SVGAGI. Trimming cost V 7 bases and J 3 bases, with 10 bases left between them.

CDR3 sequence: CASSHRAGGRDEQYF. CDR3 bases: TGTGCCAGCAGCCACCGAGCGGGGGGGCGCGACGAGCAGTACTTC. This chain uses TRBV4-2 with TRBJ2-7; 10 nucleotides agree with TRBD2. Germline lookup yields CDR1 LGHNA and CDR2 YNFKEQ. The CDR3 consists of 15 residues. The V gene end was trimmed by 3 bases and the J gene end by 5 bases; junction bases not matched to a gene: 7.

The chain has TRBV7-8 and TRBJ1-2; TRBD1 matches 7 bases. The V gene's germline CDR1 is SGHVS and CDR2 FQNEAQ. The CDR3 sequence is 14 residues long. The V and J ends lost 5 bases and 0 bases, in that order; junction bases with no gene match: 3. The CDR3 nucleotides read TGTGCCAGCAGCCGAGGGACAGCTAACTATGGCTACACCTTC. Translating gives CASSRGTANYGYTF. Filled out from reference TRBV7-8 and TRBJ1-2, the complete variable domain reads GAGVSQSPRYKVAKRGQDVALRCDPISGHVSLFWYQQALGQGPEFLTYFQNEAQLDKSGLPSDRFFAERPEGSVSTLKIQRTQQEDSAVYLCASSRGTANYGYTFGSGTRLTVV.

This sequence joins TRBV19 and TRBJ2-7; no clear D gene. The CDR3 has 14 residues. The ends were cut back, 3 bases at V and 1 base at J, with 10 bases in the middle. Germline V gene lookup returns CDR1 LNHDA and CDR2 SQIVND (reference sequence). CDR3 in amino acids: CASSIYDGSYEQYF. CDR3 coding DNA: TGTGCCAGTAGTATTTACGACGGATCCTACGAGCAGTACTTC.

This clone was recorded at least ten times. The chain is built from TRBV19 and TRBJ1-2, with a possible D match to TRBD1 (6 bases). Germline-derived CDR1 and CDR2 are LNHDA and SQIVND (reference sequence). This CDR3 comprises 14 residues. V lost 3 bases and J 6 bases, leaving 14 bases between the germline ends. CDR3 in amino acids: CASSIRAQGNGYTF. The CDR3 nucleotides read TGTGCCAGTAGTATCCGAGCCCAGGGGAATGGCTACACCTTC.

The count of this clone is one. The CDR3 reads CASSYSWGGNSPLHF. In DNA form, the CDR3 reads TGTGCCAGCAGTTACTCGTGGGGGGGGAATTCACCCCTCCACTTT. The gene calls are TRBV6-6 and TRBJ1-6, with a possible D match to TRBD1 (5 bases). Per germline, CDR1 MNHNY and CDR2 SVGAGI (reference sequence). The CDR3 extends over 15 amino acids. With 0 bases removed from V and 7 bases from J, the gap between germline ends came to 10 bases.

The sample holds a few counts of this clone. Written as DNA, the CDR3 is TGTGTCACCCGGGACTTCCTATACGAGCAGTACTTC. This codes for CVTRDFLYEQYF. V is TRBV6-5 and J is TRBJ2-7; D is possibly TRBD2 (6 bases). There are 12 residues in the CDR3. CDR1 is MNHEY and CDR2 is SVGAGI in the germline V gene.

The table lists this clone with a count of one. The chain uses TRBV12-3 or TRBV12-4 and TRBJ2-4; no reliable D call. CDR3 size: 12 residues. V gave up 6 bases and J gave up 6 bases, with 9 bases separating them. The CDR3 spells CASSLNRNIQYF. CDR3 nucleotides: TGTGCCAGCAGCCTAAATAGAAACATTCAGTACTTC.

The chain carries TRBV4-3 and TRBJ2-7; D possibly corresponds to TRBD2 (6 bases). V lost 4 bases and J 6 bases, leaving 16 bases between the germline ends. In germline, CDR1 is LGHNA, CDR2 YSLEER. This CDR3 spans 14 amino acids. The CDR3, as DNA: TGCGCCAGCAGCCCTTGGACTAAAGCGGTCGAGCAGTACTTC. It encodes CASSPWTKAVEQYF.

The J gene is TRBJ2-7, the V gene TRBV9; possibly TRBD1 for D (6 bases). The V gene's germline CDR1 is SGDLS and CDR2 YYNGEE. Deletions cut 0 bases from V and 1 base from J, with 11 bases between. The CDR3 totals 15 residues. The CDR3 sequence: CASSVGPTGSYEQYF. The CDR3 DNA sequence: TGTGCCAGCAGCGTAGGTCCCACAGGGTCCTACGAGCAGTACTTC.

The genes are TRBV13 and TRBJ2-1, with D possibly matching TRBD2 (5 bases). V was clipped by 6 bases and J by 11 bases, with 20 bases between them. Germline V gives CDR1 PRHDT, CDR2 FYEKMQ (reference sequence). This CDR3 has 14 amino acids. The CDR3 here is CASSPASAAGKQFF. DNA for the CDR3: TGTGCCAGCAGTCCTGCGTCAGCGGCCGGGAAGCAGTTCTTC.

The gene calls are TRBV6-2 or TRBV6-3 and TRBJ2-2; tentative D call: TRBD1 (7 bases). This CDR3 has 17 residues. The germline V and J ends were trimmed by 2 bases and 7 bases, with 20 bases remaining between them. CDR1 is MNHEY and CDR2 is SVGEGT in the germline V gene. The CDR3 is CASSYTPGGSLSGELFF. In DNA, the CDR3 is TGTGCCAGCAGTTACACCCCAGGGGGGTCTCTCAGCGGGGAGCTGTTTTTT.

The CDR3 loop is CSVPSEGADTQYF. In DNA, the CDR3 is TGCAGCGTTCCCTCAGAGGGGGCAGATACGCAGTATTTT. V and J are TRBV29-1 and TRBJ2-3; D may be TRBD1 (6 bases). This CDR3 has 13 amino acids. Germline assignment: CDR1 SQVTM and CDR2 ANQGSEA. Trimming pared 5 bases from V and 4 bases from J, leaving 13 bases between.

The V call is TRBV9, the J call TRBJ2-1, with 9 bases that match TRBD2. Losses at the gene ends were 2 bases for V and 4 bases for J; bases not matched to a gene: 10. Germline CDR1 and CDR2: SGDLS and YYNGEE. This CDR3 region has 17 residues. In nucleotides, the CDR3 is TGTGCCAGCAGCGTGGATATTGCGGGGGGGCCATACAATGAGCAGTTCTTC. Protein: CASSVDIAGGPYNEQFF.

The chain links TRBV30 to TRBJ1-2; no definite D call. V gave up 1 base and J gave up 4 bases, with 16 bases separating them. This CDR3 has 15 residues. In germline, CDR1 is GTSNPN, CDR2 SVGIG (reference sequence). CDR3 region: CAWSGTGPRGYGYTF. CDR3 DNA sequence: TGTGCCTGGAGTGGGACCGGACCTCGGGGCTATGGCTACACCTTC.